Shown below are 25 T cell receptor beta chains from a single sample sequenced in a study of blood T cell repertoires in COVID-19 (dated by TCRdb to about 2020). The library was made by the immunoSEQ multiplex PCR assay. Drawn from immuneACCESS, this table holds only the in-frame rearrangements with V and J called that TCRdb kept. Clones are partly lost; checked studies trace under half to an unresolved V gene and leave the rest unexplained. This sample is represented by about 110,000 clones; around 81% of them were singletons. Approximately 4.2% of the sample is held by the ten biggest clonotypes. The sample taken for sequencing was peripheral blood. All receptors come from a human donor in a cohort sampled during active or convalescent COVID-19.

The V call is TRBV18, the J call TRBJ2-3, with 11 bases matching TRBD2. Germline V gene lookup returns CDR1 KGHSH and CDR2 LQKENI. The CDR3 contains 16 residues. Unmatched junction bases numbered 4, after V lost 3 bases and J lost 2 bases. CDR3: CASSPRLAGTTDTQYF. CDR3 bases: TGTGCCAGCTCACCTAGACTAGCGGGAACCACAGATACGCAGTATTTT.

The chain has TRBV7-9 and TRBJ2-1, with a weak D call TRBD2 (6 bases). CDR1 is SEHNR, CDR2 FQNEAQ, per germline (reference sequence). This CDR3 contains 15 residues. The V end was cut by 5 bases, the J end by 2 bases, with 13 bases between. The CDR3 reads CASSLLAVPYNEQFF. The DNA of the CDR3 is TGTGCCAGCAGCCTATTAGCGGTCCCCTACAATGAGCAGTTCTTC.

This chain joins TRBV19 and TRBJ2-3; D perhaps matches TRBD1 (5 bases). CDR3 size: 13 residues. Germline CDR1 is LNHDA and CDR2 is SQIVND (reference sequence). V was shortened by 6 bases and J by 8 bases, with 15 bases between the two germline ends. CDR3 amino acids: CASSQQVYGTQYF. CDR3 DNA: TGTGCCAGTAGCCAACAGGTTTATGGTACGCAGTATTTT. Based on the CDR3 plus reference TRBV19 and TRBJ2-3, the full variable domain is DGGITQSPKYLFRKEGQNVTLSCEQNLNHDAMYWYRQDPGQGLRLIYYSQIVNDFQKGDIAEGYSVSREKKESFPLTVTSAQKNPTAFYLCASSQQVYGTQYFGPGTRLTVL.

In this sample, this clone turned up once. The V call is TRBV12-3 or TRBV12-4, the J call TRBJ2-2; D is uncertain. The CDR3 is 13 residues long. Trimming shortened V by 5 bases and J by 7 bases, and 11 bases separated the two germline ends. This CDR3 reads CASSPGSGGELFF. In nucleotides, the CDR3 is TGTGCCAGCAGTCCCGGGTCGGGCGGGGAGCTGTTTTTT.

This chain connects TRBV27 to TRBJ1-5, with a weak D call TRBD1 (6 bases). The CDR3 is made up of 16 amino acids. Per germline, CDR1 MNHEY and CDR2 SMNVEV (reference sequence). V gave up 5 bases and J gave up 4 bases, with 18 bases separating them. CDR3 protein: CASSPRWGQGNQPQHF. DNA of the CDR3: TGTGCCAGCAGTCCCCGATGGGGGCAGGGAAATCAGCCCCAGCATTTT.

The J gene is TRBJ2-7, the V gene TRBV2, with D possibly being TRBD1 (5 bases). Trimming left V 3 bases short and J 0 bases short, with 12 bases between. This CDR3 has 15 residues. Germline CDR1 and CDR2: SNHLY and FYNNEI. The CDR3 DNA is TGTGCCAGCAGTGACGCCGACAGAAACTCCTACGAGCAGTACTTC. This sequence encodes CASSDADRNSYEQYF.

The chain carries TRBV19 and TRBJ2-1, with 9 bases lining up with TRBD2. V lost 5 bases and J lost 8; bases outside the gene matches: 10. The CDR3 spans 15 residues. Germline CDR1 is LNHDA and CDR2 is SQIVND (reference sequence). CDR3 bases: TGTGCCAGTAGTCCAACTAGCGGGTTCATTTATGAGCAGTTCTTC. This codes for CASSPTSGFIYEQFF.

The chain links TRBV6-5 to TRBJ2-6; no clear D gene. Trimming left V 6 bases short and J 0 bases short, with 3 bases between. This CDR3 contains 13 residues. The V gene's germline CDR1 is MNHEY and CDR2 SVGAGI. CDR3 bases: TGTGCCAGCAGGAGCTCTGGGGCCAACGTCCTGACTTTC. Its protein product is CASRSSGANVLTF.

V is TRBV10-3 and J is TRBJ2-7; D is perhaps TRBD2 (7 bases). The CDR3 sequence is 15 residues long. V was trimmed by 7 bases and J by 2 bases, leaving 18 bases between them. Germline CDR1 reads ENHRY; CDR2 reads SYGVKD. The CDR3 region has the DNA TGTGCCATCACGAGGGGGGGAGGAGGAACCTACGAGCAGTACTTC. This translates into CAITRGGGGTYEQYF.

V is TRBV28 and J is TRBJ2-5; TRBD1 matches 8 bases. This CDR3 comprises 13 residues. Germline CDR1 is MDHEN and CDR2 is SYDVKM. V trimming: 4 bases; J trimming: 5 bases; junction bases outside the gene matches: 3. CDR3 bases: TGTGCCAGCAGTTCGGACAGGGTGGAGACCCAGTACTTC. As protein: CASSSDRVETQYF. Variable domain in full (rest from reference TRBV28 and TRBJ2-5): DVKVTQSSRYLVKRTGEKVFLECVQDMDHENMFWYRQDPGLGLRLIYFSYDVKMKEKGDIPEGYSVSREKKERFSLILESASTNQTSMYLCASSSDRVETQYFGPGTRLLVL.

V is TRBV6-5 and J is TRBJ1-4; no reliable D call. CDR3 length: 15 residues. Germline V gives CDR1 MNHEY, CDR2 SVGAGI. Trimming shortened V by 6 bases and J by 7 bases, and 18 bases separated the two germline ends. CDR3 bases: TGTGCCAGCAGCCGACTTCCCGGGTTTAGTGAAAAACTGTTTTTT. The encoded protein is CASSRLPGFSEKLFF.

The chain joins TRBV14 to TRBJ2-7; D may be TRBD1 (6 bases). Between the trimmed V and J ends, which lost 2 bases and 2 bases, there was a span of 16 bases. The CDR3 totals 16 residues. Germline V gene sequence: CDR1 SGHDN, CDR2 FVKESK. In DNA, the CDR3 is TGTGCCAGCAGCCAACCGAGAACAGGGAACACCTACGAGCAGTACTTC. Amino acids: CASSQPRTGNTYEQYF.

The rearrangement joins TRBV15 to TRBJ2-1; D is ambiguous. Germline CDR1 is LNHNV and CDR2 is YYDKDF (reference sequence). V lost 0 bases and J 2 bases, leaving 5 bases between the germline ends. The CDR3 sequence is 14 residues long. The CDR3 DNA reads TGTGCCACCAGCAGAGAGGGCGCCTACAATGAGCAGTTCTTC. It is translated as CATSREGAYNEQFF.

In DNA, the CDR3 is TGTGCCAGCAGCGAGGGACAGGGACGATCCCAGCATTTT. Translated, it gives CASSEGQGRSQHF. V and J are TRBV11-2 and TRBJ1-5; TRBD1 matches at 9 bases. The length of the CDR3 is 13 residues. The germline V gene encodes CDR1 SGHAT and CDR2 FQNNGV. V trimming: 5 bases; J trimming: 11 bases; junction bases outside the gene matches: 7.

The chain couples TRBV3-1 (or the pseudogene TRBV3-2) to TRBJ2-5; 7 nucleotides align to TRBD1. Germline loops: CDR1 LGHDT, CDR2 YNNKEL (reference sequence). Trimming took 4 bases from V and 5 from J; bases not matched to a gene: 7. The CDR3 covers 14 residues. The CDR3: CASSRKQGWETQYF. CDR3 DNA sequence: TGTGCCAGCAGCCGAAAACAGGGGTGGGAGACCCAGTACTTC.

The chain has TRBV5-1 and TRBJ2-7, with 8 bases that match TRBD1. This CDR3 contains 14 residues. CDR1 is SGHRS, CDR2 YFSETQ, per germline. Trimming took 7 bases from V and 3 from J; bases not matched to a gene: 9. CDR3 DNA sequence: TGCGCCAGCGCCTCACCCGGACAGGGCTACGAGCAGTACTTC. This translates into CASASPGQGYEQYF.

The genes are TRBV7-2 and TRBJ1-1; a possible D gene is TRBD1 (5 bases). V dropped 3 bases and J dropped 1 base, with 9 bases sitting between them. CDR1 SGHTA and CDR2 FQGNSA come from the germline V gene. The CDR3 has 14 residues. CDR3 loop: CASSFQGRNTEAFF. CDR3 in DNA: TGTGCCAGCAGCTTTCAGGGAAGGAACACTGAAGCTTTCTTT.

The chain recombines TRBV10-1 with TRBJ2-7; a possible D gene is TRBD2 (5 bases). Germline loops: CDR1 WNHNN, CDR2 SYGVQD (reference sequence). The CDR3 runs 16 residues. The V end was cut by 0 bases, the J end by 6 bases, with 18 bases between. The CDR3 coding sequence is TGCGCCAGCAGTGAGTCGCGGTCGGGGTTTCTGACCGAGCAGTACTTC. Translating gives CASSESRSGFLTEQYF.

J is TRBJ1-3 and V is TRBV18, with D possibly TRBD1 on 6 matching bases. Trimming cost V 2 bases and J 0 bases, with 11 bases left between them. Germline CDR1 is KGHSH and CDR2 is LQKENI. This CDR3 is built from 16 residues. The CDR3 DNA is TGTGCCAGCTCACCAGAGACAGGCAACTCTGGAAACACCATATATTTT. It translates to CASSPETGNSGNTIYF.

The chain carries TRBV6-4 and TRBJ1-5; D unclear. V gave up 0 bases and J gave up 4 bases, with 10 bases separating them. The germline CDR1 and CDR2 sequences are MRHNA and SNTAGT. The CDR3 has 15 amino acids. The CDR3 DNA reads as TGTGCCAGCAGTGACTCGAAAGGACTTAATCAGCCCCAGCATTTT. Amino acid sequence: CASSDSKGLNQPQHF.

V usage is TRBV28 and J usage is TRBJ1-2; D ambiguous. Per the germline V gene, CDR1 is MDHEN and CDR2 is SYDVKM. The CDR3 is 13 amino acids. V lost 2 bases and J lost 3, with 7 bases in between. The CDR3: CASSLRTDYGYTF. Written as DNA, the CDR3 is TGTGCCAGCAGTTTACGAACAGACTATGGCTACACCTTC.

The rearrangement joins TRBV6-5 to TRBJ1-2, with no clear D. Germline V gene data show CDR1 as MNHEY and CDR2 as SVGAGI. The CDR3 covers 14 residues. Trimming took off 10 bases at V and 1 base at J, with 16 bases between the two ends. Written as DNA, the CDR3 is TGTGCCACCAAGAACGGCGGGGATAACTATGGCTACACCTTC. Amino acid sequence: CATKNGGDNYGYTF.

This clone was seen a single time. V is TRBV27 and J is TRBJ1-5, with TRBD1 matching 8 bases. The CDR3 has 15 residues. CDR1 and CDR2 (germline): MNHEY, SMNVEV (reference sequence). The ends lost 10 bases at V and 0 bases at J; junction bases unmatched: 8. The CDR3 here is CANKDRAYSNQPQHF. In DNA, the CDR3 is TGTGCCAACAAGGACAGGGCTTATAGCAATCAGCCCCAGCATTTT.

This chain connects TRBV24-1 to TRBJ2-1; TRBD2 agrees at 13 bases. The CDR3 has 16 amino acids. The V and J ends lost 4 bases and 9 bases, in that order; junction bases with no gene match: 8. Per germline, CDR1 KGHDR and CDR2 SFDVKD. CDR3 bases: TGTGCCACCAGTGAAACGACTAGCGGGAGGTATAGTGAGCAGTTCTTC. Its translation: CATSETTSGRYSEQFF.

The table lists this clone with a few counts. The chain employs TRBV28 and TRBJ1-1; 10 nucleotides match TRBD1. The germline V gene encodes CDR1 MDHEN and CDR2 SYDVKM. V lost 8 bases, J lost 5 bases, and 14 bases stayed unmatched. This CDR3 has 16 amino acids. The CDR3 is CASAVGQGSKKTEAFF. For the CDR3, the DNA is TGTGCCAGCGCTGTGGGACAGGGGTCGAAGAAGACTGAAGCTTTCTTT.